This T cell receptor (beta chain) came from a study of OX40 agonist ivuxolimab in advanced cancers. About the study: Ivuxolimab, an agonistic anti-OX40 (CD134) antibody, was given to patients.

In the case of this clone: Its antigen is still unknown.

Findings of the study overall: Clonal expansion among partial responders at 0.1-3.0 mg/kg ranked near the lowest. Expanded clones tended on average to be more numerous among CD8+ T cells than CD4+.

From germline, CDR1 is SGHAT and CDR2 FQNNGV. The CDR3 consists of 14 residues. V dropped 1 base and J dropped 4 bases, with 10 bases sitting between them. TCRdb keeps only in-frame clones here, not all; method: immunoSEQ multiplex PCR. This table has over 45,000 clones, around four fifths appearing once. The sequence derives from an adult with an advanced solid tumor such as melanoma, head and neck, liver or kidney cancer. The sequences come from CD4+ or CD8+ T cells sorted from blood, collected in a trial of the OX40 agonist ivuxolimab. The chain joins TRBV11-2 to TRBJ1-2; TRBD1 is a possible D gene (6 bases). This CDR3 reads CASSLVGRGYGYTF. In DNA form, the CDR3 reads TGTGCCAGCAGCTTAGTAGGCAGGGGCTATGGCTACACCTTC.